The 9 T cell receptor beta chains below all came from one sample that was sequenced in a study of OX40 agonist ivuxolimab in advanced cancers. TCRdb's table, derived via immunoSEQ multiplex PCR, lists solely in-frame clones and lacks some. Here the sample spans tens of thousands of clones, approximately 89% being singletons. This specimen was CD4+ or CD8+ T cells sorted from blood, taken in a trial of the OX40 agonist ivuxolimab. The receptors originated from an adult with an advanced solid tumor such as melanoma, head and neck, liver or kidney cancer.

The V gene is TRBV6-5, the J gene TRBJ2-7, with D uncertain. Germline V gene lookup returns CDR1 MNHEY and CDR2 SVGAGI. Trimming took off 6 bases at V and 3 bases at J, with 15 bases between the two ends. The CDR3 has 14 amino acids. DNA of the CDR3: TGTGCCAGCAGCCTCGGTGCGGCGCTCTACGAGCAGTACTTC. Amino acids: CASSLGAALYEQYF.

The V gene is TRBV6-1, the J gene TRBJ1-4; TRBD1 might be the D (5 bases). CDR1 is MNHNS and CDR2 is SASEGT in the germline V gene. V lost 1 base to trimming and J lost 8 bases, with 11 bases between them. The CDR3 has 14 residues. This CDR3 is CASSEEWGIEKLFF. In nucleotides, the CDR3 is TGTGCCAGCAGTGAAGAGTGGGGGATCGAAAAACTGTTTTTT.

This sequence joins TRBV4-3 and TRBJ2-7, with 12 bases identical to TRBD2. The germline CDR1 and CDR2 sequences are LGHNA and YSLEER. This CDR3 is 17 amino acids long. Germline trimming cut 0 bases from V and 3 bases from J; bases unmatched to any gene: 6. The CDR3 bases are TGCGCCAGCAGCCAAGACCCAACTAGCGGGGGGCTCTACGAGCAGTACTTC. Its translation is CASSQDPTSGGLYEQYF.

This clone turned up a few times. This sequence joins TRBV7-9 and TRBJ1-2, with a possible D match to TRBD1 (5 bases). V was shortened by 1 base and J by 7 bases, with 13 bases between the two germline ends. The CDR3 loop spans 14 amino acids. Germline values: CDR1 SEHNR, CDR2 FQNEAQ (reference sequence). Here the CDR3 reads CASSLDRGGGGYTF. The CDR3 DNA is TGTGCCAGCAGCTTAGATAGGGGTGGCGGTGGCTACACCTTC.

V is TRBV14 and J is TRBJ2-5; no definite D call. The CDR3 runs to 14 residues. Trimming took 0 bases from V and 5 from J, leaving 10 bases between them. CDR1 and CDR2 (germline): SGHDN, FVKESK. CDR3 nucleotide sequence: TGTGCCAGCAGCCAAGACCCCATAATGGAGACCCAGTACTTC. The encoded protein is CASSQDPIMETQYF.

The rearrangement joins TRBV2 to TRBJ2-7, with D tentatively TRBD1 (5 bases). Germline lookup yields CDR1 SNHLY and CDR2 FYNNEI. This CDR3 contains 12 residues. Trimming cost V 8 bases and J 4 bases, with 12 bases left between them. CDR3 in DNA: TGTGCCAGCTTACAGGAGCCATACGAGCAGTACTTC. The encoded protein is CASLQEPYEQYF.

The J gene is TRBJ1-2, the V gene TRBV11-2; TRBD1 is a possible D gene (5 bases). Trimming took 1 base from V and 7 from J, leaving 7 bases between them. CDR3 length: 12 amino acids. Germline CDR1 is SGHAT and CDR2 is FQNNGV. The CDR3 loop reads CASSLGGVGYTF. In DNA form, the CDR3 reads TGTGCCAGCAGCTTAGGGGGGGTTGGCTACACCTTC.

J is TRBJ1-5 and V is TRBV2; 10 bases match TRBD1. Looked up from germline, CDR1 is SNHLY and CDR2 is FYNNEI. The CDR3 is 15 amino acids. V trimming: 6 bases; J trimming: 4 bases; junction bases outside the gene matches: 6. CDR3 protein: CASRVGTGANQPQHF. CDR3 nucleotide sequence: TGTGCCAGCAGGGTTGGGACAGGGGCGAATCAGCCCCAGCATTTT.

The rearrangement links TRBV23-1 to TRBJ2-7; possible D gene TRBD1, 6 bases. TRBV23-1 is labeled an ORF, and its function is uncertain. The length of the CDR3 is 18 residues. Between the trimmed V and J ends, which lost 0 bases and 5 bases, there was a span of 23 bases. The CDR3: CASSQSFWWAGDFDEQYF. The CDR3 DNA reads TGCGCCAGCAGTCAATCATTCTGGTGGGCAGGGGATTTCGACGAGCAGTACTTC.